A single sample gave rise to the 10 T cell receptor beta chains below, sequenced in a study of control samples from healthy donors and cancer patients. The protocol was immunoSEQ multiplex PCR, while the TCRdb copy is restricted to in-frame clones and leaves out a portion. The sample consists of about 160,000 clones, less than 95% of them appearing once. Sequenced material: PBMCs. Source of these receptors: a man aged 55 to 70 with colorectal cancer.

The rearrangement links TRBV19 to TRBJ1-5, with D tentatively TRBD1 (6 bases). The V gene's germline CDR1 is LNHDA and CDR2 SQIVND (reference sequence). The CDR3 totals 17 residues. V dropped 3 bases and J dropped 0 bases, with 15 bases sitting between them. CDR3 region: CASSIGVGQYSNQPQHF. The CDR3 nucleotides read TGTGCCAGTAGTATCGGTGTCGGACAGTATAGCAATCAGCCCCAGCATTTT.

The genes are TRBV19 and TRBJ1-5; D is ambiguous. Germline V gene lookup returns CDR1 LNHDA and CDR2 SQIVND (reference sequence). The CDR3 sequence is 13 residues long. Trimming took 2 bases from V and 5 from J, leaving 7 bases between them. The CDR3 coding sequence is TGTGCCAGTAGTATACTAGCGGATCAGCCCCAGCATTTT. Protein: CASSILADQPQHF.

This clone was seen once. This sequence joins TRBV9 and TRBJ2-3; D is unclear. V was pared by 2 bases and J by 4 bases, with 8 bases between. This CDR3 contains 13 residues. Germline-derived CDR1 and CDR2 are SGDLS and YYNGEE. CDR3 region: CASSVAAADTQYF. DNA of the CDR3: TGTGCCAGCAGCGTCGCGGCTGCAGATACGCAGTATTTT.

The rearrangement links TRBV7-9 to TRBJ2-7; 8 nucleotides match TRBD1. The CDR3 is made up of 14 amino acids. CDR1 and CDR2 (germline): SEHNR, FQNEAQ (reference sequence). V trimming: 5 bases; J trimming: 5 bases; junction bases outside the gene matches: 8. The CDR3 DNA reads TGTGCCAGCAGCCGCGGGCAGGGGGCTCACGAGCAGTACTTC. This sequence encodes CASSRGQGAHEQYF.

The chain recombines TRBV6-5 with TRBJ2-7, with D possibly being TRBD1 or TRBD2 (5 bases each). The CDR3 is 14 residues long. Trimming pared 6 bases from V and 2 bases from J, leaving 14 bases between. From germline, CDR1 is MNHEY and CDR2 SVGAGI. This chain's CDR3 is CASSLSGSTYEQYF. For the CDR3, the DNA is TGTGCCAGCAGCCTATCAGGGAGCACCTACGAGCAGTACTTC.

This clone was picked up one time. The chain uses TRBV5-8 and TRBJ2-1, with D possibly being TRBD1 or TRBD2 (5 bases each). The CDR3 length is 11 residues. CDR1 SGHTS and CDR2 YDEGEE come from the germline V gene. V gave up 5 bases and J gave up 12 bases, with 12 bases separating them. CDR3 residues: CASRLRDRQFF. The CDR3 nucleotides are TGTGCCAGCAGATTACGGGACCGGCAGTTCTTC.

Concerning this clone: Within the sample, other DNA sequences also encode this same CDR3. This sequence joins TRBV5-1 and TRBJ2-6; 7 bases match TRBD1. The germline gives CDR1 SGHRS, CDR2 YFSETQ. CDR3 length: 16 amino acids. The J segment lost 3 bases and the V segment lost 1 base, leaving 4 bases of the junction unmatched. The CDR3 spells CASSLPGGGGANVLTF. DNA of the CDR3: TGCGCCAGCAGCTTGCCAGGGGGTGGTGGGGCCAACGTCCTGACTTTC.

The rearrangement joins TRBV19 to TRBJ1-1; perhaps TRBD1 as D (5 bases). This CDR3 region has 14 residues. V lost 2 bases to trimming and J lost 3 bases, with 10 bases between them. Germline V gene lookup returns CDR1 LNHDA and CDR2 SQIVND (reference sequence). CDR3 sequence: CASSISGGDTEAFF. CDR3 sequence (DNA): TGTGCCAGTAGTATAAGTGGGGGGGACACTGAAGCTTTCTTT.

The rearrangement uses TRBV29-1 and TRBJ1-1; D unresolved. Germline lookup yields CDR1 SQVTM and CDR2 ANQGSEA. The length of the CDR3 is 12 residues. V was trimmed by 1 base and J by 3 bases, leaving 6 bases between them. The CDR3 bases are TGCAGCGTTGAAGGGTTCGACACTGAAGCTTTCTTT. Protein product: CSVEGFDTEAFF.

The CDR3 spells CASTAGGGYGYTF. The CDR3 DNA sequence: TGTGCCAGCACCGCCGGGGGAGGCTATGGCTACACCTTC. V usage is TRBV2 and J usage is TRBJ1-2; the D gene is possibly TRBD1 (5 bases). The V end was cut by 7 bases, the J end by 4 bases, with 13 bases between. Germline values: CDR1 SNHLY, CDR2 FYNNEI. The CDR3 contains 13 residues.